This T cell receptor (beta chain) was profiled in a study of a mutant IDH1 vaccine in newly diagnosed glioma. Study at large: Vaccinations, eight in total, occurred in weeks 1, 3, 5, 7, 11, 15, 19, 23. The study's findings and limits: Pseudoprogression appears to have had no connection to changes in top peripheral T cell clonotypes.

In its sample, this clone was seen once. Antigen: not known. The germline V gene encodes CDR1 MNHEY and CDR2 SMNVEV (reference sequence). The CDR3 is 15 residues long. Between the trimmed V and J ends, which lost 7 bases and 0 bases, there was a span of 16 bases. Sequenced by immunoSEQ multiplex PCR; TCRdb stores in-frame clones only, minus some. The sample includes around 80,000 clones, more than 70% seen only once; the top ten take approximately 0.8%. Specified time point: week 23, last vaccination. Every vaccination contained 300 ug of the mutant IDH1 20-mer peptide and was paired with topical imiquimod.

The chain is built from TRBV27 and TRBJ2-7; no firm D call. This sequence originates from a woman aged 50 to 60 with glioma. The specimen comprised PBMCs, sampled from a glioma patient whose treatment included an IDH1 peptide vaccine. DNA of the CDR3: TGTGCCAGCACGCCGTCCCTTATTTACTCCTACGAGCAGTACTTC. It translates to CASTPSLIYSYEQYF.